The TCR beta chain under discussion was sequenced for a study of beta chain features in type 1 diabetes. Germline V gives CDR1 MDHEN, CDR2 SYDVKM. The CDR3 runs 12 residues. Trimming stripped 8 bases from V and 5 bases from J, with 12 bases between. This clone was counted a few times. Sorted CD4+ subsets: naive, central memory, regulatory, stem cell-like memory (CD45RO/CCR7/CD25/CD127/CD95/CD27 panel). Expressed TCRB transcripts were sequenced because the isolated RNA had all been reverse transcribed beforehand. Generated by immunoSEQ multiplex PCR, the TCRdb table keeps only in-frame clones and is missing some. The sample contains 680,000 or so clones, roughly 16% of which appear only once.

The receptor comes from a man aged 18 to 29 in good health. This chain uses TRBV28 with TRBJ1-2; D gene unclear. What was sequenced was naive CD4+ T cells from blood. Written as DNA, the CDR3 is TGTGCCAGCGGCCCACGGAGTTATGGCTACACCTTC. It is translated as CASGPRSYGYTF.